The present TCR beta chain was sequenced within a study of T cell responses to AZD1222 COVID-19 vaccine. Notes on the study in general: With dominance at 160-218 and 743-854, vaccine-associated CD4 TCRs spanned spike. Repertoires were obtained only post-peak T cell response. Unmutated regions of variants are reportedly targeted by nearly half of spike-specific TCRs.

The CDR3 runs to 13 residues. Germline V CDR1 and CDR2: MDHEN, SYDVKM. With 6 bases removed from V and 8 bases from J, the gap between germline ends came to 11 bases. A remark on this clone: The antigen is undetermined.

TCRdb keeps only in-frame clones here, not all; method: immunoSEQ multiplex PCR. The table includes some 120,000 clones, approximately 85% detected once. The gene calls are TRBV28 and TRBJ1-6; D unclear. The starting material was peripheral blood, obtained on day 0 of AZD1222 vaccination. This TCR was sampled from an adult in good health. The CDR3 nucleotides are TGTGCCAGCAGCCGGGTTAACGATTCACCCCTCCACTTT. Translated: CASSRVNDSPLHF. Supplemented by reference TRBV28 and TRBJ1-6, the full variable domain reads DVKVTQSSRYLVKRTGEKVFLECVQDMDHENMFWYRQDPGLGLRLIYFSYDVKMKEKGDIPEGYSVSREKKERFSLILESASTNQTSMYLCASSRVNDSPLHFGNGTRLTVT.